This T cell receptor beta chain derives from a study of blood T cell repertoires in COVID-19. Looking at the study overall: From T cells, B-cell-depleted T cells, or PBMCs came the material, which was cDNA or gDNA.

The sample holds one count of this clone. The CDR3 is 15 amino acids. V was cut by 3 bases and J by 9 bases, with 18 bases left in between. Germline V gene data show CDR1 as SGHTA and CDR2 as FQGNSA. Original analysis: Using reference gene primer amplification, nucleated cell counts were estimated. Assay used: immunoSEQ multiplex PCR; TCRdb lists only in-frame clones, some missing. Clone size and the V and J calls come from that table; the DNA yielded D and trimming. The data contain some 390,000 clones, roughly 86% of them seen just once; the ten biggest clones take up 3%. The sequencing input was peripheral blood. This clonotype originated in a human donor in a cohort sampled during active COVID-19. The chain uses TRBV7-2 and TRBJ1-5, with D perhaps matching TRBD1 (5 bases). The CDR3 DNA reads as TGTGCCAGCAGCTTCATGAGGGACTTCCCAGGGCCCCAGCATTTT. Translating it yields CASSFMRDFPGPQHF. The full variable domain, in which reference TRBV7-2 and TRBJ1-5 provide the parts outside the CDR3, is GAGVSQSPSNKVTEKGKDVELRCDPISGHTALYWYRQSLGQGLEFLIYFQGNSAPDKSGLPSDRFSAERTGGSVSTLTIQRTQQEDSAVYLCASSFMRDFPGPQHFGDGTRLSIL.